This T cell receptor (beta chain) came from a study of T cell responses to AZD1222 COVID-19 vaccine. General study points: Unmutated variant regions reportedly attract nearly half of all spike-specific TCRs. There were mostly white British donors and more females than males, and clonal diversity was possibly underestimated. Increased Spike-specific TCR breadth and depth were observed after two AZD1222 doses. CD4 TCRs linked to vaccination spanned spike, dominating at 160-218 and 743-854.

V was trimmed by 11 bases and J by 1 base, leaving 11 bases between them. The CDR3 contains 12 residues. CDR1 and CDR2 (germline): SGHTA, FQGNSA. With respect to this clone: Its antigen is currently unknown.

Sequenced by immunoSEQ multiplex PCR; TCRdb stores in-frame clones only, minus some. In the table there are 8,000 to 9,000 clones, approximately 90% of which are singletons. The sample was peripheral blood, taken 28 days after the second AZD1222 dose. The sequence was obtained from an adult who received the AZD1222 COVID-19 vaccine. V and J are TRBV7-2 and TRBJ1-2; D ambiguous. CDR3 nucleotide sequence: TGTGCCCGACATCTCGTTAACTATGGCTACACCTTC. Its translation is CARHLVNYGYTF.